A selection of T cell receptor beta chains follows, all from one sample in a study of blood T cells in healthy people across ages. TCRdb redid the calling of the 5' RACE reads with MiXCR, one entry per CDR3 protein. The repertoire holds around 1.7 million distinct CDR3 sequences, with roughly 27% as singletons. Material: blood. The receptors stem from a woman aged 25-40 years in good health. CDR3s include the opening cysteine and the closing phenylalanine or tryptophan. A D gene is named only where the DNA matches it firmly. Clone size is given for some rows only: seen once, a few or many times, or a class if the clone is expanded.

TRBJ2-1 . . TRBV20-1 CSASRTNLGETQFF TGCAGTGCATCTCGGACGAACCTCGGGGAGACCCAGTTCTTC
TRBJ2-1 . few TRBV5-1 CASSGGETQFF TGCGCCAGCAGCGGGGGAGAGACCCAGTTCTTC
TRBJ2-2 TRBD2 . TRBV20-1 CSAVGSGGTGELFF TGCAGTGCCGTAGGGAGCGGGGGCACCGGGGAGCTGTTTTTT
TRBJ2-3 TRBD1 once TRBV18 CASSPPPGQGEDTQYF TGTGCCAGCTCACCCCCCCCGGGACAGGGGGAAGATACGCAGTATTTT
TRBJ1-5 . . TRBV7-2 CASSLGVVPQHF TGTGCCAGCAGCCTGGGAGTAGTACCCCAGCATTTT
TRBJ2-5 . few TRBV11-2 CASSLISGTQYF TGTGCCAGCAGCTTGATCTCTGGGACCCAGTACTTC
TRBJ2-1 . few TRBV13 CASSLVLVTYNEQFF TGTGCCAGCAGCTTAGTATTAGTCACATACAATGAGCAGTTCTTC
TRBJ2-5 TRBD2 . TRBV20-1 CSAGRGLAGGQETQYF TGCAGTGCGGGGCGGGGACTAGCGGGGGGGCAGGAGACCCAGTACTTC
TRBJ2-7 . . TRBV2 CASKTRTSSYEQYF TGTGCCAGCAAAACGCGGACGAGCTCCTACGAGCAGTACTTC
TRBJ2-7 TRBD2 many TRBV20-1 CSARDLRGLAGAYEQYF TGCAGTGCTAGAGATCTCAGGGGACTAGCGGGAGCTTACGAGCAGTACTTC
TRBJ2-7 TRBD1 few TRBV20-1 CSAMETGGYEQYF TGCAGTGCTATGGAGACAGGGGGCTACGAGCAGTACTTC
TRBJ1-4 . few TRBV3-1 CASSQGGHPEKLFF TGTGCCAGCAGCCAAGGGGGCCATCCCGAAAAACTGTTTTTT
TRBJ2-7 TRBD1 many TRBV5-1 CASSIQTGEAYEQYF TGCGCCAGCAGCATCCAGACAGGGGAGGCCTACGAGCAGTACTTC
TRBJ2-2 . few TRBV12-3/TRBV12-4 CASSFSDTGELFF TGTGCCAGCAGTTTCTCGGACACCGGGGAGCTGTTTTTT
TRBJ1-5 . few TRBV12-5 CARAPSGNQPQHF TGTGCTAGGGCCCCCTCGGGCAATCAGCCCCAGCATTTT
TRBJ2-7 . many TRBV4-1 CASSQDRGTVFPYEQYF TGCGCCAGCAGCCAAGATCGCGGGACGGTCTTCCCCTACGAGCAGTACTTC
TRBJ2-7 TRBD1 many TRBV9 CASSVGDRALYEQYF TGTGCCAGCAGCGTAGGAGACAGGGCCCTCTACGAGCAGTACTTC
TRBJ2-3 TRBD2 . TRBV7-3 CASSFGETGGTGTQYF TGTGCCAGCAGCTTCGGAGAAACGGGGGGAACAGGTACGCAGTATTTT
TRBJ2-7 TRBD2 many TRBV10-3 CAINIEGLASEQYF TGTGCCATCAATATAGAGGGACTAGCTTCCGAGCAGTACTTC
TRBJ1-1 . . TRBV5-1 CASSWEGQRNEAFF TGCGCCAGCAGCTGGGAGGGACAAAGAAATGAAGCTTTCTTT
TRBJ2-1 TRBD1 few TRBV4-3 CASSQRQGAIYNGQFF TGCGCCAGCAGCCAAAGGCAGGGGGCGATCTACAATGGGCAGTTCTTC
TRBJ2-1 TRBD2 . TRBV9 CASSSIAGARNEQFF TGTGCCAGCAGCTCCATAGCGGGAGCTCGCAATGAGCAGTTCTTC
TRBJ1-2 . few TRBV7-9 CASSLVPRYYGYTF TGTGCCAGCAGCTTAGTGCCCAGATACTATGGCTACACCTTC
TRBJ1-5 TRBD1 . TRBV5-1 CASSPLQGEQPQHF TGCGCCAGCAGCCCTTTACAGGGGGAACAGCCCCAGCATTTT
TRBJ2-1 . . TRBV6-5 CASSPRGLYNEQFF TGTGCCAGCAGCCCCCGAGGTCTCTACAATGAGCAGTTCTTC
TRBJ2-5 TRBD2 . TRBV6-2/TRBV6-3 CASGDPGGRETQYF TGTGCCAGCGGCGACCCCGGGGGGAGAGAGACCCAGTACTTC
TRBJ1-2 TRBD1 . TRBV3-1 CASSRKTGVGYTF TGTGCCAGCAGCAGAAAGACAGGGGTTGGCTACACCTTC
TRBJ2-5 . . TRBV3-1 CASSPTDGETQYF TGTGCCAGCAGCCCCACGGACGGGGAGACCCAGTACTTC
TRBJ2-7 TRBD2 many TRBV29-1 CSVEKASGRYEQYF TGCAGCGTTGAAAAGGCTAGCGGGAGGTACGAGCAGTACTTC
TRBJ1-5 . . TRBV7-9 CASSLAMKGHSNQPQHF TGTGCCAGCAGCTTAGCGATGAAGGGTCATAGCAATCAGCCCCAGCATTTT
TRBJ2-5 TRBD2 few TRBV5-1 CASSWGTMKQTQYF TGCGCCAGCAGCTGGGGGACTATGAAGCAGACCCAGTACTTC
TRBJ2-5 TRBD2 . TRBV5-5 CASRRIAGAPQGTQYF TGTGCCAGCAGGCGAATAGCGGGGGCACCCCAAGGGACCCAGTACTTC
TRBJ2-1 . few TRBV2 CASILDLIGHNEQFF TGTGCCAGCATCCTGGACCTCATTGGGCACAATGAGCAGTTCTTC
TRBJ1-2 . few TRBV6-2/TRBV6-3 CASSFQGSTGYTF TGTGCCAGCAGCTTTCAGGGATCGACTGGCTACACCTTC
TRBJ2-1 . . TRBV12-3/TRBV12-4 CASGIFGEQFF TGTGCCAGCGGGATATTCGGCGAGCAGTTCTTC
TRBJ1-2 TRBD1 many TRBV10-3 CAISDTVDRVNYGYTF TGTGCCATCAGTGATACAGTGGACAGGGTTAACTATGGCTACACCTTC
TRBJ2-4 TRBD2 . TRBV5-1 CASSPGEGMVQYF TGCGCCAGCAGCCCCGGGGAGGGGATGGTTCAGTACTTC
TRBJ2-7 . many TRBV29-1 CSAVTGVYEQYF TGCAGCGCGGTGACAGGAGTCTACGAGCAGTACTTC
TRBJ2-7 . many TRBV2 CASGRRAYEQYF TGTGCCAGCGGACGCAGAGCCTACGAGCAGTACTTC
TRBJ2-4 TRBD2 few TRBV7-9 CASSRGLAVTLAKNIQYF TGTGCCAGCAGCCGGGGACTAGCGGTGACCTTAGCCAAAAACATTCAGTACTTC